The present T cell receptor beta chain was sequenced within a study of T cell responses to AZD1222 COVID-19 vaccine. Points from the study as a whole: Just five to seven people given AZD1222 tested seropositive at baseline. Donors were chiefly white British, with a greater number of females, and clonal diversity was perhaps underestimated. Spike-specific TCR depth and breadth grew after two AZD1222 doses.

Generated by immunoSEQ multiplex PCR, the TCRdb table keeps only in-frame clones and is missing some. This table holds about 130,000 clones, about 93% found once. This clone was recorded a few times. Its specificity is unknown. Trimming removed 7 bases from V and 5 bases from J, with 21 bases in between. Germline CDR1 and CDR2: SGDLS and YYNGEE. The CDR3 runs 15 residues. The chain employs TRBV9 and TRBJ1-2; weak D call: TRBD1 (5 bases). This receptor was identified in an adult who received the AZD1222 COVID-19 vaccine. The source material was peripheral blood, sampled 28 days after the second AZD1222 dose. The CDR3 spells CASDRGKATPYGYTF. CDR3 bases: TGTGCCAGCGATAGGGGTAAGGCCACACCATATGGCTACACCTTC.